These 23 T cell receptor beta chains came from one sample sequenced in a study of cytomegalovirus exposure and HLA in healthy donors. Vbeta (60) and Jbeta (13) primers were used in the PCR. Assay: immunoSEQ multiplex PCR; the TCRdb copy retains only in-frame clones and omits some. The table includes tens of thousands of clones, more than 75% detected once. The sample consisted of PBMCs. Receptors originate from a woman between 40 and 50 years old in good health and CMV-seronegative.

CDR3 in DNA: TGTGCCAGCAGTCACCTCCTCCGGGACAGGGGATCTAACTATGGCTACACCTTC. Residues: CASSHLLRDRGSNYGYTF. V is TRBV28 and J is TRBJ1-2; 10 bases are shared with TRBD1. Per germline, CDR1 MDHEN and CDR2 SYDVKM. The CDR3 has 18 residues. After removal of 5 bases from V and 0 bases from J, the junction contained 12 bases not matched to a gene.

The chain's CDR3 is CASSPPGGYEQYF. The CDR3 nucleotides are TGTGCCAGCAGCCCCCCGGGGGGCTACGAGCAGTACTTC. The rearrangement uses TRBV6-6 and TRBJ2-7; 7 bases align to TRBD2. This CDR3 contains 13 residues. The germline gives CDR1 MNHNY, CDR2 SVGAGI (reference sequence). J was trimmed by 3 bases and V by 6 bases; bases with no gene match: 5.

The gene calls are TRBV25-1 and TRBJ1-2; D ambiguous. Germline V gives CDR1 MGHDK, CDR2 SYGVNS. V was pared by 4 bases and J by 4 bases, with 7 bases between. This CDR3 is 12 amino acids long. The CDR3 spells CASSAPRYGYTF. DNA of the CDR3: TGTGCCAGCAGTGCCCCCCGCTATGGCTACACCTTC.

The gene calls are TRBV28 and TRBJ1-5; 12 nucleotides match TRBD1. Trimming cost V 4 bases and J 7 bases; bases outside gene matches: 2. This CDR3 is 14 amino acids long. The V gene's germline CDR1 is MDHEN and CDR2 SYDVKM. CDR3 sequence: CASSWDRGQQPQHF. Here the CDR3 DNA reads TGTGCCAGCAGTTGGGACAGGGGGCAACAGCCCCAGCATTTT.

This clone was seen only once. The chain recombines TRBV6-5 with TRBJ1-2, with D possibly TRBD1 on 6 matching bases. This CDR3 contains 14 residues. The V and J ends lost 6 bases and 4 bases respectively, with 15 bases between them. Germline values: CDR1 MNHEY, CDR2 SVGAGI. CDR3 loop: CASRPGGASYGYTF. CDR3 bases: TGTGCCAGCAGGCCCGGGGGGGCCAGCTATGGCTACACCTTC.

The chain is built from TRBV30 and TRBJ2-3; 10 nucleotides line up with TRBD1. The length of the CDR3 is 14 residues. Germline assignment: CDR1 GTSNPN and CDR2 SVGIG (reference sequence). The junction had 8 bases not matched to a gene; V was cut back by 8 bases and J by 3 bases. CDR3 coding DNA: TGTGCCAGTTCCGGGACAGGGGTGACAGATACGCAGTATTTT. Translated: CASSGTGVTDTQYF. The entire variable domain, with the rest obtained from reference TRBV30 and TRBJ2-3, is as follows: SQTIHQWPATLVQPVGSPLSLECTVEGTSNPNLYWYRQAAGRGLQLLFYSVGIGQISSEVPQNLSASRPQDRQFILSSKKLLLSDSGFYLCASSGTGVTDTQYFGPGTRLTVL.

V usage is TRBV7-3 and J usage is TRBJ2-5; weak D call: TRBD1 (6 bases). Trimming took 5 bases from V and 7 from J, leaving 17 bases between them. This CDR3 has 14 residues. From germline, CDR1 is SGHTA and CDR2 FQGTGA. The CDR3 nucleotides read TGTGCCAGCAGCCCGACGAGACAGGCGGCGACCCAGTACTTC. It specifies CASSPTRQAATQYF.

The chain has TRBV13 and TRBJ1-6; maybe TRBD1 (6 bases). The CDR3 spans 17 residues. CDR1 is PRHDT and CDR2 is FYEKMQ in the germline V gene (reference sequence). The V and J ends lost 2 bases and 6 bases respectively, with 17 bases between them. Here the CDR3 reads CASSLTRSGQLNSPLHF. Here the CDR3 DNA reads TGTGCCAGCAGCTTAACTCGGTCAGGACAGCTTAATTCACCCCTCCACTTT.

The V call is TRBV5-1, the J call TRBJ2-3, with D possibly matching TRBD2 (6 bases). The CDR3 sequence is 14 residues long. CDR1 SGHRS and CDR2 YFSETQ come from the germline V gene. Trimming took off 3 bases at V and 4 bases at J, with 12 bases between the two ends. The CDR3 reads CASSSGVVADTQYF. In nucleotides, the CDR3 is TGCGCCAGCAGCTCGGGGGTCGTCGCAGATACGCAGTATTTT.

The V and J genes are TRBV2 and TRBJ2-7; 10 bases align to TRBD1. The CDR3 runs 14 residues. Germline values: CDR1 SNHLY, CDR2 FYNNEI. V trimming: 6 bases; J trimming: 5 bases; junction bases outside the gene matches: 7. CDR3 protein: CASRLGQGVNEQYF. As DNA, the CDR3 is TGTGCCAGCAGGCTCGGACAGGGGGTGAACGAGCAGTACTTC.

The V and J genes are TRBV9 and TRBJ1-2, with 9 bases lining up with TRBD1. Trimming cost V 3 bases and J 7 bases; bases outside gene matches: 16. Germline V gene sequence: CDR1 SGDLS, CDR2 YYNGEE. The CDR3 loop spans 17 amino acids. The CDR3 coding sequence is TGTGCCAGCAGCGGGGCCGGGACAGGGCCTTTGTCCGCTGGCTACACCTTC. This sequence encodes CASSGAGTGPLSAGYTF.

This clone was recorded once. The genes are TRBV4-2 and TRBJ2-7; D gene uncertain. The CDR3 is 15 residues long. The V gene's germline CDR1 is LGHNA and CDR2 YNFKEQ. Trimming cost V 0 bases and J 0 bases, with 9 bases left between them. For the CDR3, the DNA is TGTGCCAGCAGCCAAGATGGAGACTCCTCCTACGAGCAGTACTTC. It encodes CASSQDGDSSYEQYF.

The chain joins TRBV30 to TRBJ2-2, with 8 bases identical to TRBD1. The germline CDR1 and CDR2 sequences are GTSNPN and SVGIG (reference sequence). Unmatched junction bases numbered 1, after V lost 4 bases and J lost 6 bases. The CDR3 is made up of 12 amino acids. The CDR3 protein is CAWTGGSGELFF. Written as DNA, the CDR3 is TGTGCCTGGACAGGGGGCTCCGGGGAGCTGTTTTTT.

This rearrangement joins TRBV2 to TRBJ1-5; no firm D call. The CDR3 consists of 12 residues. V lost 8 bases, J lost 5 bases, and 10 bases lay in between. Germline values: CDR1 SNHLY, CDR2 FYNNEI. This CDR3 is CASRPGYQPQHF. The CDR3 coding sequence is TGTGCCAGCCGACCGGGGTATCAGCCCCAGCATTTT.

The chain recombines TRBV18 with TRBJ2-2; D perhaps matches TRBD1 (5 bases). V was cut by 2 bases and J by 1 base, with 14 bases left in between. The CDR3 runs 17 residues. CDR1 is KGHSH, CDR2 LQKENI, per germline. DNA of the CDR3: TGTGCCAGCTCACCATGGGCCCCTACAGGGAACACCGGGGAGCTGTTTTTT. Its protein is CASSPWAPTGNTGELFF.

The genes are TRBV27 and TRBJ1-1; the match to TRBD1 covers 9 bases. The V and J ends lost 6 bases and 1 base, in that order; junction bases with no gene match: 9. Germline V gene lookup returns CDR1 MNHEY and CDR2 SMNVEV (reference sequence). This CDR3 spans 16 amino acids. Written as DNA, the CDR3 is TGTGCCAGCAGACCGACAGGGGGAATAAGGAACACTGAAGCTTTCTTT. Translating gives CASRPTGGIRNTEAFF.

V is TRBV7-2 and J is TRBJ2-7, with D hard to call. Trimming took 1 base from V and 3 from J, leaving 13 bases between them. The CDR3 extends over 15 amino acids. Germline CDR1 reads SGHTA; CDR2 reads FQGNSA. This CDR3 is CASSLGGGTYYEQYF. The CDR3 bases are TGTGCCAGCAGCTTAGGAGGTGGCACATACTACGAGCAGTACTTC.

This chain joins TRBV30 and TRBJ2-2; the D gene is possibly TRBD1 (6 bases). Germline CDR1 is GTSNPN and CDR2 is SVGIG (reference sequence). The V end lost 0 bases, the J end lost 7 bases, and 9 bases lay between the germline ends. This CDR3 region has 13 residues. CDR3 loop: CAWSVQGVGELFF. CDR3 DNA sequence: TGTGCCTGGAGTGTACAGGGTGTCGGGGAGCTGTTTTTT.

This clone appeared a few times. The CDR3 nucleotides are TGTGCCAGTAGGAAAGCCCGGGGGAGTGAGAACACTGAAGCTTTCTTT. Translated: CASRKARGSENTEAFF. The chain combines TRBV19 with TRBJ1-1, with D possibly being TRBD1 (5 bases). V was clipped by 6 bases and J by 1 base, with 18 bases between them. The CDR3 is made up of 16 amino acids. Per the germline V gene, CDR1 is LNHDA and CDR2 is SQIVND (reference sequence).

This clone is a singleton in its sample. The chain couples TRBV7-5 to TRBJ2-7; the table's TRBD1 call for D was not verified on the DNA. TRBV7-5 is shown as a pseudogene. The length of the CDR3 is 11 residues. The CDR3 DNA is TGTGCCAGAAGGGGCGAGTACGAGCAGTACTTC. It codes for CARRGEYEQYF.

This chain links TRBV4-2 with TRBJ2-7; 10 nucleotides agree with TRBD2. V shed 4 bases and J 7 bases; nucleotides not matched to a gene: 19. The CDR3 runs 18 residues. Germline lookup yields CDR1 LGHNA and CDR2 YNFKEQ. CDR3 residues: CASSLRQLGSSGGLEQYF. The CDR3, as DNA: TGTGCCAGCAGCCTCCGTCAGTTGGGGTCTAGCGGGGGTTTAGAGCAGTACTTC.

For the CDR3, the DNA is TGTGCCAGCAGCCCCCCGGGACAGGGTATCTATGGCTACACCTTC. Its protein product is CASSPPGQGIYGYTF. The genes are TRBV7-2 and TRBJ1-2; TRBD1 matches 9 bases. V shed 5 bases, J shed 4 bases, and the junction held 8 bases outside the gene matches. This CDR3 contains 15 residues. Looked up from germline, CDR1 is SGHTA and CDR2 is FQGNSA.

Only a few counts were recorded for this clone. In DNA, the CDR3 is TGTGCCAGCAGTAAACAGGGAACTGTTACTGAAGCTTTCTTT. It specifies CASSKQGTVTEAFF. The chain uses TRBV2 and TRBJ1-1, with D possibly TRBD1 on 6 matching bases. V shed 5 bases and J shed 5 bases, with 15 bases lying between them. This CDR3 spans 14 amino acids. Germline CDR1 reads SNHLY; CDR2 reads FYNNEI.